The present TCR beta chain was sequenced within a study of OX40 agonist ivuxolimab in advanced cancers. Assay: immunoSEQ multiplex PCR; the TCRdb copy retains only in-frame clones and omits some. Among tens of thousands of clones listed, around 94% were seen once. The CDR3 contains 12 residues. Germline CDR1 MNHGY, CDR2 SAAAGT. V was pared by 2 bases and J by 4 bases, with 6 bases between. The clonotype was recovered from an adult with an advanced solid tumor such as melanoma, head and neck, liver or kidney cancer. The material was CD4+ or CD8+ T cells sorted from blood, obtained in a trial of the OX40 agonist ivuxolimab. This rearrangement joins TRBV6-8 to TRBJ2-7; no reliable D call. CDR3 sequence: CASSYPAYEQYF. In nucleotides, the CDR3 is TGTGCCAGCAGTTACCCCGCTTACGAGCAGTACTTC.